This T cell receptor (beta chain) originates from a study of blood T cell repertoires in COVID-19. The wider study: Sources were T cells, B-cell-depleted T cells, or PBMCs; the material itself was cDNA or gDNA.

The assay was immunoSEQ multiplex PCR, and TCRdb's table has in-frame clones only and misses some. The sample lists 390,000 or so clones; nearly 90% were seen once. There are 15 residues in the CDR3. After removal of 1 base from V and 7 bases from J, the junction contained 2 bases not matched to a gene. The germline V gene has CDR1 LNHDA and CDR2 SQIVND (reference sequence). This receptor was obtained from a man aged 18 to 30 with active or convalescent COVID-19. The genes are TRBV19 and TRBJ1-6, with 9 bases identical to TRBD1. What was sequenced was peripheral blood. The CDR3 DNA reads TGTGCCAGTAGTATAGTTGGACAGGGGAATTCACCCCTCCACTTT. It translates to CASSIVGQGNSPLHF.